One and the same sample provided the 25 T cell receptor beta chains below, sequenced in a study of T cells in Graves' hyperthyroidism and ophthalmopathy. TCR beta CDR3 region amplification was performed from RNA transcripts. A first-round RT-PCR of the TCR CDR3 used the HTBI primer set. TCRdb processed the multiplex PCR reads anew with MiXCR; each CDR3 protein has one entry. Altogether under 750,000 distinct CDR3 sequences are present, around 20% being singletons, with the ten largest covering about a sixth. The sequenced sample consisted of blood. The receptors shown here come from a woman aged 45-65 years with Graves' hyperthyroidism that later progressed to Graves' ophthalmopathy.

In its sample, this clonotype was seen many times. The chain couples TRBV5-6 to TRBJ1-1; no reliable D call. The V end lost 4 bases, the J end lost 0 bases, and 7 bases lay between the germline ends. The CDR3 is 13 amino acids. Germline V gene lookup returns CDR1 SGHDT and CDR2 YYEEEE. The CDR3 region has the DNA TGTGCCAGCAGCAGGGCAGTGAACACTGAAGCTTTCTTT. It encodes CASSRAVNTEAFF.

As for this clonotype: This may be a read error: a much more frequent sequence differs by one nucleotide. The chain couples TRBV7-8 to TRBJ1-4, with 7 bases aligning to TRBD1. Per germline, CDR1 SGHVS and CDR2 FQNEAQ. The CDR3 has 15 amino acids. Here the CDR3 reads CASSDTGDRSEKLSF. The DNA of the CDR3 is TGTGCCAGCAGCGATACAGGGGACCGGTCTGAAAAACTGTCTTTT.

The CDR3: CAISGTGGNYGYTF. CDR3 DNA: TGTGCCATCAGTGGGACAGGGGGCAACTATGGCTACACCTTC. The genes are TRBV10-3 and TRBJ1-2, with 11 bases fitting TRBD1. This CDR3 comprises 14 residues. With 4 bases clipped from V and 2 bases from J, the junction kept 0 bases outside the gene matches. Germline V gene lookup returns CDR1 ENHRY and CDR2 SYGVKD.

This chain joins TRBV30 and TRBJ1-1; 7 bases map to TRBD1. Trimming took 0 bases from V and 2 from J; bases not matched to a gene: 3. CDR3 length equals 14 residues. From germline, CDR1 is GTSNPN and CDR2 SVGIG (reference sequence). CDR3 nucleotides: TGTGCCTGGAGTGTGGGACAGATCAACACTGAAGCTTTCTTT. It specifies CAWSVGQINTEAFF.

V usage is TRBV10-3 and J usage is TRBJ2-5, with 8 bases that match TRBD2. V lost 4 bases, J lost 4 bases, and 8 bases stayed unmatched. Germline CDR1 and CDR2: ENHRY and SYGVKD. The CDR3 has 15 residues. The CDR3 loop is CAISVAAGVGETQYF. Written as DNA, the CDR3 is TGTGCCATCAGTGTTGCAGCGGGGGTGGGAGAGACCCAGTACTTC.

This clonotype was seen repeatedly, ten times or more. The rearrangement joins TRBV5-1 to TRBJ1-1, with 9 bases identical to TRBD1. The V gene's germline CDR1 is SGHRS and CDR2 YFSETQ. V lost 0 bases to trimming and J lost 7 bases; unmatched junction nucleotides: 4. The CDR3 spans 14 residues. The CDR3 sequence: CASSLGQGVHEAFF. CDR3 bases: TGCGCCAGCAGCTTGGGACAGGGGGTGCATGAAGCTTTCTTT.

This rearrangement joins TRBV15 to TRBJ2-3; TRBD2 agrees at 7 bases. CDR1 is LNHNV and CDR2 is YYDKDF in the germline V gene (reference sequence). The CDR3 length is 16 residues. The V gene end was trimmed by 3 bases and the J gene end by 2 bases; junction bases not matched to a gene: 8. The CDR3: CATSSGASGPTDTQYF. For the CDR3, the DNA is TGTGCCACCAGCAGTGGGGCTAGCGGCCCCACAGATACGCAGTATTTT.

Here the CDR3 DNA reads TGTGCCAGCAGCTTAGGGCTGTCGGCAGACTCAAACACCGGGGAGCTGTTTTTT. As protein: CASSLGLSADSNTGELFF. The chain couples TRBV11-1 to TRBJ2-2; D is uncertain. Germline CDR1 is SGHAT and CDR2 is FQDESV (reference sequence). Trimming removed 1 base at V and 2 bases at J, with 17 bases between. CDR3 length equals 18 residues.

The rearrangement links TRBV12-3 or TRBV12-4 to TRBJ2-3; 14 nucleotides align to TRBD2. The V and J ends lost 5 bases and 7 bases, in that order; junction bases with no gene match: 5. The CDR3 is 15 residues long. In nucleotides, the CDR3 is TGTGCCAGCAGTAAGACTAGCGGGGGGGCAAATACGCAGTATTTT. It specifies CASSKTSGGANTQYF.

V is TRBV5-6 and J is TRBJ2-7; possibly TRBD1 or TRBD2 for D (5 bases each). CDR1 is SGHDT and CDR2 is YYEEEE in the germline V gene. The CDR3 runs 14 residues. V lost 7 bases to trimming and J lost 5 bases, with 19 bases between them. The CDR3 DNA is TGTGCCAGCGGCTGGGGGAATCAGGGCCACGAGCAGTACTTC. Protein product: CASGWGNQGHEQYF.

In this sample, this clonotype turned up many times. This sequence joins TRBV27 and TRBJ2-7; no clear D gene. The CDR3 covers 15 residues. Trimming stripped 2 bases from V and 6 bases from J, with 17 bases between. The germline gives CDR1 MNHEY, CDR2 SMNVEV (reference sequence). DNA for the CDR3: TGTGCCAGCAGTTTAAGGTTTAGTTCGGGTGCCGAGCAGTACTTC. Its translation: CASSLRFSSGAEQYF.

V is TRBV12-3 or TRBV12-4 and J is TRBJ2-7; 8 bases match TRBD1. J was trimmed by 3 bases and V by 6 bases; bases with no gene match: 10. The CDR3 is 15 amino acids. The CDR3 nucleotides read TGTGCCAGCAGCCAATTCAGGGGGCAGTTCTACGAGCAGTACTTC. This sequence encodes CASSQFRGQFYEQYF.

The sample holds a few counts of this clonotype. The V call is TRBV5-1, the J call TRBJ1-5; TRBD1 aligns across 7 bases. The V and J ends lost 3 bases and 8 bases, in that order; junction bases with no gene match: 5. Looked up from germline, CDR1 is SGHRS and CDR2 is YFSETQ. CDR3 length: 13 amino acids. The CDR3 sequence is CASSSGGPEPQHF. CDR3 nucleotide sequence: TGCGCCAGCAGCTCAGGGGGACCAGAGCCCCAGCATTTT.

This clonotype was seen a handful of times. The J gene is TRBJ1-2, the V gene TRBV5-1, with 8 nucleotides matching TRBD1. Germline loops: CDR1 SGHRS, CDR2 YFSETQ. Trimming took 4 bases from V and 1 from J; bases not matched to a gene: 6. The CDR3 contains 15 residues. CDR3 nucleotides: TGCGCCAGCAGCCAGGCGGGACAGGTTAACTATGGCTACACCTTC. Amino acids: CASSQAGQVNYGYTF.

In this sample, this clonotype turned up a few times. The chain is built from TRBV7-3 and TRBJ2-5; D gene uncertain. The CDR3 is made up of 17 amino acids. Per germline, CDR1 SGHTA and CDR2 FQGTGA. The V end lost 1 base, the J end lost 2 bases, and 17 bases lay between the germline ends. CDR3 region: CASSLNWRFGGQETQYF. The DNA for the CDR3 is TGTGCCAGCAGCTTAAACTGGCGTTTTGGCGGTCAAGAGACCCAGTACTTC. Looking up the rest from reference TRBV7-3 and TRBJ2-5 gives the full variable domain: GAGVSQTPSNKVTEKGKYVELRCDPISGHTALYWYRQSLGQGPEFLIYFQGTGAADDSGLPNDRFFAVRPEGSVSTLKIQRTERGDSAVYLCASSLNWRFGGQETQYFGPGTRLLVL.

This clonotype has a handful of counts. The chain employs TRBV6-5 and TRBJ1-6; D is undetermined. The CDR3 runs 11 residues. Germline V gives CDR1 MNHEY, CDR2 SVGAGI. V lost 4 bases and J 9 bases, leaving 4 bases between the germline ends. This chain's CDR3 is CASSSRSPLHF. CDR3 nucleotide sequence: TGTGCCAGCAGTTCACGTTCACCCCTCCACTTT.

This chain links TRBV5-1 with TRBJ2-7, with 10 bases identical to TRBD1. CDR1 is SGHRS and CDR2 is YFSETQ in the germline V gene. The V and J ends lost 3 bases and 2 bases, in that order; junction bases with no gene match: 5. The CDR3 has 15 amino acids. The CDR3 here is CASSSSGTGAYEQYF. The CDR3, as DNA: TGCGCCAGCAGCTCGAGTGGGACAGGGGCCTACGAGCAGTACTTC.

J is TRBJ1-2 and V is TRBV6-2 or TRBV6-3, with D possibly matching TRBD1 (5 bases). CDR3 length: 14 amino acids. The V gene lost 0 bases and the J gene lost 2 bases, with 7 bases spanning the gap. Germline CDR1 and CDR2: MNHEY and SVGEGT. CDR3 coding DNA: TGTGCCAGCAGTTACTCGCCAGGGAACTATGGCTACACCTTC. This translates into CASSYSPGNYGYTF.

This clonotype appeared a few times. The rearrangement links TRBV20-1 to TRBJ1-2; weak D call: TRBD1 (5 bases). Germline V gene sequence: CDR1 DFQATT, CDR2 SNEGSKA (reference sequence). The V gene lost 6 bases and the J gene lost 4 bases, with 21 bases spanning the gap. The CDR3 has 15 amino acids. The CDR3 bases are TGCAGTGCCTTCCCCCCTGAGGGGACCATCTATGGCTACACCTTC. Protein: CSAFPPEGTIYGYTF.

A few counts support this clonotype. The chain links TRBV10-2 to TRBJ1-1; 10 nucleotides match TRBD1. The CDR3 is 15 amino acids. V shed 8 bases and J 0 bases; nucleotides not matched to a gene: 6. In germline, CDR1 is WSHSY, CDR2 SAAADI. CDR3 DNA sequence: TGCGCCAGCGACGTCGGGACAGGGGTGAACACTGAAGCTTTCTTT. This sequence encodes CASDVGTGVNTEAFF.

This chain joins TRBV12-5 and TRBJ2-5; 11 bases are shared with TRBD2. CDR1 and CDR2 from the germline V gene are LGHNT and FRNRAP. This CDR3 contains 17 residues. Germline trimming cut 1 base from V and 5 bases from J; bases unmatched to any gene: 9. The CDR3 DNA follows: TGTGCTAGTGGTTTGGACCTAGCGGGGGGCCCATGGGAGACCCAGTACTTC. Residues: CASGLDLAGGPWETQYF.

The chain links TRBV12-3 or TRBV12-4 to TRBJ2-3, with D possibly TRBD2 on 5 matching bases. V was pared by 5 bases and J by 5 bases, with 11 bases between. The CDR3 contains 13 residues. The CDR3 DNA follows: TGTGCCAGCAGTCCCCTAGCTAGAGATACGCAGTATTTT. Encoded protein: CASSPLARDTQYF.

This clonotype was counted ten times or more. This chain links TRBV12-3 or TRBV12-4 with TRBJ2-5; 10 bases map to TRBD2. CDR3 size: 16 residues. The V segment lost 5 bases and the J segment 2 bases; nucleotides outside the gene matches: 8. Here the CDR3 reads CASSQTGLAVQETQYF. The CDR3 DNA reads TGTGCCAGCAGTCAGACCGGACTAGCGGTTCAAGAGACCCAGTACTTC.

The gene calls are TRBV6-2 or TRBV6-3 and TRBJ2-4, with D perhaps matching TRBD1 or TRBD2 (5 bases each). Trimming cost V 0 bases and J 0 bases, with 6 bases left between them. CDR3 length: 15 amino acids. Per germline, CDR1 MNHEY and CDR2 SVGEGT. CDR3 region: CASSYSGTAKNIQYF. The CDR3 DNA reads TGTGCCAGCAGTTACTCCGGGACAGCCAAAAACATTCAGTACTTC.

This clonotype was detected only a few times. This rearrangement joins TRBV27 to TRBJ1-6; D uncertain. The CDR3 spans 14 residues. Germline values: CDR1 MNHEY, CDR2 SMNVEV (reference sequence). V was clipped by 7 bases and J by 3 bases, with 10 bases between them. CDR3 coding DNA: TGTGCCAGCACCTCCCTCCTCTATAATTCACCCCTCCACTTT. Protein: CASTSLLYNSPLHF.